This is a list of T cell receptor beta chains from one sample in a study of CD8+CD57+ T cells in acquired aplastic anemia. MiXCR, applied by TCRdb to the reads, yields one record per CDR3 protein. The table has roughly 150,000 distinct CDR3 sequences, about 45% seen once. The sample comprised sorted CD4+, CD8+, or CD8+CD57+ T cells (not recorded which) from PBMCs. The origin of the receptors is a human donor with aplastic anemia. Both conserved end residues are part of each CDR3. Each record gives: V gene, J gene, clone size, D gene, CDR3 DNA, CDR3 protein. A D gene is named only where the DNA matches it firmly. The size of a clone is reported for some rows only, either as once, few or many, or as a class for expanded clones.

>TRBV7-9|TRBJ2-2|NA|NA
TGTGCCAGCAGCTCCAGCGGGGAGCTGTTTTTT
CASSSSGELFF
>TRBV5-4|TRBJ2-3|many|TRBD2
TGTGCCAGCAGCCCAGGGACTAGCGGGAGTTTCGCAGATACGCAGTATTTT
CASSPGTSGSFADTQYF
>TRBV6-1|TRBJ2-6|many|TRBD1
TGTGCCAGCAGTACCCGACAGGGGCCCAACGTCCTGACTTTC
CASSTRQGPNVLTF
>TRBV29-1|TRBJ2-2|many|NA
TGCAGCGCCAGACAGACGAACACCGGGGAGCTGTTTTTT
CSARQTNTGELFF
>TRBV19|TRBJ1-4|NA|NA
TGTGCCAGGGCCGGGGCGGTGAATGAAAAACTGTTTTTT
CARAGAVNEKLFF
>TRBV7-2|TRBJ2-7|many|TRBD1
TGTGCCAGCAGCCCACCCGGCCCGGGACAGGGTAGCAACGAGCAGTACTTC
CASSPPGPGQGSNEQYF
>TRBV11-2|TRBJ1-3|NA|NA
TGTGCCAGCAGCCCGGGACACTGGCGTGGATCTGGAAACACCATATATTTT
CASSPGHWRGSGNTIYF
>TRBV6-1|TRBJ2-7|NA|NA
TGTACCAGCAGTGAACCAAGGAACGAACAAACGGCCTACGAGCAGTACTTC
CTSSEPRNEQTAYEQYF
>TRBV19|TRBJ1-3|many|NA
TGTGCCAGTAGTCTAACAGGGAATGGAAACACCATATATTTT
CASSLTGNGNTIYF
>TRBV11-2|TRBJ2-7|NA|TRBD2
TGTGCCAGCAGCTTAGGAGGACTAGCGGGCGTATCATACTACGAGCAGTACTTC
CASSLGGLAGVSYYEQYF
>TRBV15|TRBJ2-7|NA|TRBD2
TGTGCCACCAGCAGAGAGGCTAGCGGGTTCTACGAGCAGTACTTC
CATSREASGFYEQYF
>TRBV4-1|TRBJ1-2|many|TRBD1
TGCGCCAGCAGACTAGGGGGCGGGGGCGGGCAGGATGGCTACACCTTC
CASRLGGGGGQDGYTF
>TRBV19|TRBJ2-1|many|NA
TGTGCCAGTAGTATCAGACAGGCAGGGAACAATGAGCAGTTCTTC
CASSIRQAGNNEQFF
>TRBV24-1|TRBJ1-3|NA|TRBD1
TGTGCCAGCTCAGCGGACAGGGGACGATCTGGAAACACCATATATTTT
CASSADRGRSGNTIYF
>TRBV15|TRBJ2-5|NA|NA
TGTGCCACCAGCAGAGCCCTACTAGAGACCCAGTACTTC
CATSRALLETQYF
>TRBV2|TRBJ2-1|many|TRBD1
TGTGCCAGCAGTGAAGAGGACAGGGGCACCAATGAGCAGTTCTTC
CASSEEDRGTNEQFF
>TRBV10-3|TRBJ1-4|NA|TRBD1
TGTGCCATCAGTGCTATGGCAGGGGGTGAAAAACTGTTTTTT
CAISAMAGGEKLFF
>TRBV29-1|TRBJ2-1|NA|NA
TGCAGCGTTGTCTTCGGGACACACTCCTACAATGAGCAGTTCTTC
CSVVFGTHSYNEQFF
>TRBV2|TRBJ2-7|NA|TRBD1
TGTGCCAGCAGTGTACGACAGGGCTCCTACGAGCAGTACTTC
CASSVRQGSYEQYF
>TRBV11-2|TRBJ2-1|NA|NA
TGCGCCAGCGTCCGCGGCGGCTCCTACAATGAGCAGTTCTTC
CASVRGGSYNEQFF
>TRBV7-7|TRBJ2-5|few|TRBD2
TGTGCCAGCAGCTTAGCAGCGGGGGGCCAGGAGACCCAGTACTTC
CASSLAAGGQETQYF
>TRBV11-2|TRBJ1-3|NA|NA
TGTGCCAGCAGCAAACGGGGGGTTAACTCTGGAAACACCATATATTTT
CASSKRGVNSGNTIYF
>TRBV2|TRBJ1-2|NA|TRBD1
TGTGCCAGCCTACAGGGGTACTATGGCTACACCTTC
CASLQGYYGYTF
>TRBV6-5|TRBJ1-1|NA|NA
TGTGCCAGCAGTTACGTGGCAGGGACGAACACTGAAGCTTTCTTT
CASSYVAGTNTEAFF
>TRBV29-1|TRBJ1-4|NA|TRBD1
TGCAGCGTTACGAACTTGGACAGGGGCGAAAAACTGTTTTTT
CSVTNLDRGEKLFF
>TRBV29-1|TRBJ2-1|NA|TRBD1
TGCAGCGTTTACGGGACAGGGGACAATGAGCAGTTCTTC
CSVYGTGDNEQFF
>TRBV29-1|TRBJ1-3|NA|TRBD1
TGCAGCGTTGTTTACAGGGGGCCTGGAAACACCATATATTTT
CSVVYRGPGNTIYF
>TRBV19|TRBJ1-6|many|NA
TGTGCCAGTAGTATAGATATGGATAGCGGTATGGGATCACCCCTCCACTTT
CASSIDMDSGMGSPLHF
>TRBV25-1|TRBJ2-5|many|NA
TGTGCCAGCAGTCCCCCCTACGGGACGGAGACCCAGTACTTC
CASSPPYGTETQYF
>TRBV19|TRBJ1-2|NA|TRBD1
TGTGCCAGCAGTGATCCGGGACAGGGACTCTATGGCTACACCTTC
CASSDPGQGLYGYTF
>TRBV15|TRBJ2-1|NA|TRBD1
TGTGCCATTAATGGACAGGGGAAAAATGAGCAGTTCTTC
CAINGQGKNEQFF
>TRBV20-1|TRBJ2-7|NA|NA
TGCAGTGCTAGAGATCCCGTTGGAGGGGGCAAAGAGCAGTACTTC
CSARDPVGGGKEQYF
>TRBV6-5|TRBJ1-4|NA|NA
TGTGCCAGCAGTTTTGGCGGACTCACAACTAATGGAAAACTGTTTTTT
CASSFGGLTTNGKLFF
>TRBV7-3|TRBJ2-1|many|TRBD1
TGTGCCAGCAGCCTCAATTCCCCTGGGACAGCTAATGAGCAGTTCTTC
CASSLNSPGTANEQFF
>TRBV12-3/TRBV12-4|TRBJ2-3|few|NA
TGTGCCAGCAGTTTATCGGCAGCTAGCACAGATACGCAGTATTTT
CASSLSAASTDTQYF
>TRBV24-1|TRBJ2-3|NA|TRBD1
TGTGCCACCAGTGAAGGGACAGTTACAGATACGCAGTATTTT
CATSEGTVTDTQYF
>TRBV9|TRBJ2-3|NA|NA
TGTGCCAGCAGCCCCCAATCCATCACAGATACGCAGTATTTT
CASSPQSITDTQYF
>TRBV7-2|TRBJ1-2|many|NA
TGTGCCAGCAGCTTAGGGGACAAATATGGCTACACCTTC
CASSLGDKYGYTF
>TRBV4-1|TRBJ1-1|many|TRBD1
TGCGCCAGCAGCCAAGAGGACAGGGTGAGGACTGAAGCTTTCTTT
CASSQEDRVRTEAFF
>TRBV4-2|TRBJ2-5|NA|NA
TGTGCCAGCAGCCAATCGACTCGGGAGACCCAGTACTTC
CASSQSTRETQYF
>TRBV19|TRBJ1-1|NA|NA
TGTGCCAGTAGTCAGGGACCGAACACTGAAGCTTTCTTT
CASSQGPNTEAFF
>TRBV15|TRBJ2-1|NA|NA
TGTGCCACCAGCAGGCAAAACAGGGCCTCCTACAATGAGCAGTTCTTC
CATSRQNRASYNEQFF
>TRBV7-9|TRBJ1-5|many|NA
TGTGCCAGCAGCAAGGACGGAGCTCCTCAGCCCCAGCATTTT
CASSKDGAPQPQHF
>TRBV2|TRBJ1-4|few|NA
TGTGCCAGCAGATCGCAGGCCATGAGTAATGAAAAACTGTTTTTT
CASRSQAMSNEKLFF
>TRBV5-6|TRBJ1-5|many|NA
TGTGCCAGCAGCGTGGGCAGATATAGCAATCAGCCCCAGCATTTT
CASSVGRYSNQPQHF
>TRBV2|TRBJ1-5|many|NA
TGTGCCAGCAGGGTGATGGGCTCTGGAAATCAGCCCCAGCATTTT
CASRVMGSGNQPQHF
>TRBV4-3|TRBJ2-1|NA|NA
TGCGCCAGCAGCCACCTAGGCAGATACAATGAGCAGTTCTTC
CASSHLGRYNEQFF